The present T cell receptor beta chain was sequenced within a study of T cells after yellow fever vaccination. General study results and limits: Once the booster was given, most primary-vaccination clones reappeared, at approximately 97% for CD4 and over 70% for CD8. Among all clonotypes, a small share was observed in both CD4 and CD8 compartments. Researchers cautioned that FACS-sorted repertoires could harbor abundant clonotypes contaminating from the bulk population.

Concerning this clonotype itself: The target antigen is unknown.

The authors made TCR cDNA by 5'RACE template switching, adding a universal primer site and UMIs. One entry per CDR3 protein results from TCRdb running MiXCR on the 5' RACE reads. The profile shows 400,000 or so distinct CDR3 sequences, about 9.9% of them singletons. Source: PBMCs, taken on the day of the first yellow fever vaccination. The sequence was collected from a man between 18 and 35 years old who received the YFV17D yellow fever vaccine.

DNA for the CDR3: TGCAGCGCCCCCGGGACAGGGGCAGCGAACACTGAAGCTTTCTTT. Protein sequence: CSAPGTGAANTEAFF. The chain recombines TRBV29-1 with TRBJ1-1; 10 bases are shared with TRBD1. This CDR3 is 15 amino acids long. Germline V gives CDR1 SQVTM, CDR2 ANQGSEA. The junction had 9 bases not matched to a gene; V was cut back by 7 bases and J by 1 base.